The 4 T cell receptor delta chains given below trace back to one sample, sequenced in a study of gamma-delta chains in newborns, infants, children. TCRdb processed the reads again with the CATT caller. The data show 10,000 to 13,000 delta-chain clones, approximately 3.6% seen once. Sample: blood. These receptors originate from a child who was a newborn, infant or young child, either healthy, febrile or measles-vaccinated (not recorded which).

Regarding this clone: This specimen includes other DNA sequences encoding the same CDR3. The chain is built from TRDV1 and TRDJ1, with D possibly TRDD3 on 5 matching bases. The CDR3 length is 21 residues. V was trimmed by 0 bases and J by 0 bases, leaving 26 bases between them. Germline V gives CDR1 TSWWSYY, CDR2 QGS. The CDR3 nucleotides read TGTGCTCTTGGGGAACTGTGGGGAAGGGGTCTGGGTGCCCCGTACACCGATAAACTCATCTTT. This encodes CALGELWGRGLGAPYTDKLIF.

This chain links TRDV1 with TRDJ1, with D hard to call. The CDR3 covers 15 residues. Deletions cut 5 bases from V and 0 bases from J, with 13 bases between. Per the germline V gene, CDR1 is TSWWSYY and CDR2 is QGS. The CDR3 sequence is CALGNQGLYTDKLIF. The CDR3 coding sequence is TGTGCTCTTGGGAACCAAGGCCTCTACACCGATAAACTCATCTTT.

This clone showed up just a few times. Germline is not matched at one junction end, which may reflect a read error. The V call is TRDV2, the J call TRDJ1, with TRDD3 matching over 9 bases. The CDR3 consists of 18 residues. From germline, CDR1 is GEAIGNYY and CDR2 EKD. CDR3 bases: TGTGCCTTTGACACCGTTTCTGGGGGATCCCGGTACACCGATAAACTCATCTTT. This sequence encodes CAFDTVSGGSRYTDKLIF.

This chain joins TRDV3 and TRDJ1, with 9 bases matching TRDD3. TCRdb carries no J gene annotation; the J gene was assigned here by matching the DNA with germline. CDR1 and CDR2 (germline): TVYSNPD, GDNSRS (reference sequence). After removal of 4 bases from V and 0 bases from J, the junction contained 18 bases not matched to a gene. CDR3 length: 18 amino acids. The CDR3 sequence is CASLLFCPGGLNTDKLIF. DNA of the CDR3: TGTGCCTCCCTACTCTTTTGCCCTGGGGGATTAAACACCGATAAACTCATCTTT. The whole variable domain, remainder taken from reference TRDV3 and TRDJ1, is CDKVTQSSPDQTVASGSEVVLLCTYDTVYSNPDLFWYRIRPDYSFQFVFYGDNSRSEGADFTQGRFSVKHILTQKAFHLVISPVRTEDSATYYCASLLFCPGGLNTDKLIFGKGTRVTVEP.